Here is one T cell receptor (beta chain) with its context. Germline V gene sequence: CDR1 GTSNPN, CDR2 SVGIG (reference sequence). Trimming took off 5 bases at V and 12 bases at J, with 17 bases between the two ends. This CDR3 is 12 amino acids long. The entry originates in a study of CD4 and CD8 cells across lung adenocarcinoma regions. From the PCR reads, TCRdb called clonotypes with MiXCR, one entry per CDR3 protein. The sample shows 13,000 or so distinct CDR3 sequences, around 61% of them seen only once. This chain connects TRBV30 to TRBJ2-1, with D perhaps assigned TRBD1 or TRBD2 (5 bases each). This clonotype originated in a female donor with lung adenocarcinoma. The CD4 and CD8 labels of this study may be unreliable. Sequenced material: CD8+ T cells from the margin of a lung tumor. CDR3 loop: CAWGLSVRGQFF. The CDR3 DNA sequence: TGTGCCTGGGGACTTTCCGTGAGGGGGCAGTTCTTC.